Presented here are 7 T cell receptor beta chains from one specimen sequenced in a study of T cell responses to AZD1222 COVID-19 vaccine. Clones were sequenced by immunoSEQ multiplex PCR, and TCRdb holds only the in-frame ones, with some missing. The sample contains more than 120,000 clones, roughly 90% of which appear only once. This specimen consisted of peripheral blood, obtained 28 days after the second AZD1222 dose. The receptors were gathered from an adult who received the AZD1222 COVID-19 vaccine.

CDR3: CASSLQGPGNTIYF. The CDR3 DNA reads TGTGCCAGCTCCCTACAGGGACCCGGAAACACCATATATTTT. The V call is TRBV18, the J call TRBJ1-3; TRBD1 is a possible D gene (6 bases). There are 14 residues in the CDR3. V lost 6 bases and J lost 4, with 13 bases in between. CDR1 is KGHSH, CDR2 LQKENI, per germline. The full variable domain, in which reference TRBV18 and TRBJ1-3 provide the parts outside the CDR3, is NAGVMQNPRHLVRRRGQEARLRCSPMKGHSHVYWYRQLPEEGLKFMVYLQKENIIDESGMPKERFSAEFPKEGPSILRIQQVVRGDSAAYFCASSLQGPGNTIYFGEGSWLTVV.

The chain is built from TRBV24-1 and TRBJ2-7; TRBD1 might be the D (5 bases). V lost 2 bases and J 4 bases, leaving 17 bases between the germline ends. CDR1 is KGHDR, CDR2 SFDVKD, per germline. The length of the CDR3 is 16 residues. In DNA, the CDR3 is TGTGCCACCAGTGATTCACGGACAACCTTTGATTACGAGCAGTACTTC. Translating it yields CATSDSRTTFDYEQYF.

This chain connects TRBV4-2 to TRBJ2-2; weak D call: TRBD2 (6 bases). The CDR3 totals 15 residues. Looked up from germline, CDR1 is LGHNA and CDR2 is YNFKEQ. Trimming shortened V by 4 bases and J by 3 bases, and 12 bases separated the two germline ends. Written as DNA, the CDR3 is TGTGCCAGCAGCCGGGAGGACCGGGACACCGGGGAGCTGTTTTTT. The encoded protein is CASSREDRDTGELFF.

The genes are TRBV11-1 and TRBJ2-5; 9 bases agree with TRBD1. CDR1 and CDR2 (germline): SGHAT, FQDESV (reference sequence). This CDR3 comprises 15 residues. The ends lost 5 bases at V and 0 bases at J; junction bases unmatched: 4. The DNA of the CDR3 is TGTGCCAGCAGCGAGGGACAGGGTAACCAAGAGACCCAGTACTTC. Its translation: CASSEGQGNQETQYF.

V usage is TRBV5-6 and J usage is TRBJ1-1; 10 bases agree with TRBD1. CDR3 length: 15 amino acids. V trimming: 0 bases; J trimming: 9 bases; junction bases outside the gene matches: 8. The germline gives CDR1 SGHDT, CDR2 YYEEEE. CDR3 region: CASSLVGTGVVQAFF. The CDR3 DNA reads as TGTGCCAGCAGCTTGGTCGGGACAGGGGTCGTGCAAGCTTTCTTT.

The J gene is TRBJ1-2, the V gene TRBV19, with TRBD1 as a possible D gene (6 bases). Germline assignment: CDR1 LNHDA and CDR2 SQIVND (reference sequence). This CDR3 region has 13 residues. The V gene lost 6 bases and the J gene lost 3 bases, with 11 bases spanning the gap. As DNA, the CDR3 is TGTGCCAGTAGCCAACAGGGTGACTATGGCTACACCTTC. Its translation is CASSQQGDYGYTF.

The chain links TRBV29-1 to TRBJ2-5; 8 nucleotides agree with TRBD1. Trimming at V came to 5 bases and at J to 9 bases, leaving 5 bases not matched to a gene. The CDR3 length is 11 residues. Germline V gene lookup returns CDR1 SQVTM and CDR2 ANQGSEA. CDR3 in DNA: TGCAGCGTTTCCGACAGGGGTGCCCAGTACTTC. This gives the protein CSVSDRGAQYF. Based on the CDR3 plus reference TRBV29-1 and TRBJ2-5, the full variable domain is SAVISQKPSRDICQRGTSLTIQCQVDSQVTMMFWYRQQPGQSLTLIATANQGSEATYESGFVIDKFPISRPNLTFSTLTVSNMSPEDSSIYLCSVSDRGAQYFGPGTRLLVL.